These T cell receptor beta chains were read from a single sample in a study of blood T cell repertoires in COVID-19. Assay: immunoSEQ multiplex PCR; the TCRdb copy retains only in-frame clones and omits some. Of 250,000 to 300,000 clones in the sample, 80% to 90% were seen once. The sample taken for sequencing was peripheral blood. The source is a middle-aged woman who had recovered from COVID-19. Each CDR3 is given with its conserved first and last residue. D genes are given only for firm matches. Size tells how often a clone was seen (once, few, many) or the class of an expanded clone, and some rows leave it out.

J: TRBJ1-2
size: .
D: .
V: TRBV4-3
CDR3: CASSQREGRYGYTF
DNA: TGCGCCAGCAGCCAACGCGAAGGGAGGTATGGCTACACCTTC

J: TRBJ2-7
size: .
D: .
V: TRBV5-4
CDR3: CASSQGPSSYEQYF
DNA: TGTGCCAGCAGCCAGGGGCCGAGCTCCTACGAGCAGTACTTC

J: TRBJ2-5
size: .
D: TRBD2
V: TRBV19
CDR3: CASTSGGAVGQETQYF
DNA: TGTGCCAGCACTAGCGGGGGGGCCGTCGGGCAAGAGACCCAGTACTTC

J: TRBJ2-1
size: .
D: TRBD1
V: TRBV2
CDR3: CASTWQGADNEQFF
DNA: TGTGCCAGCACTTGGCAGGGGGCCGACAATGAGCAGTTCTTC

J: TRBJ1-6
size: .
D: TRBD1
V: TRBV28
CDR3: CASSTTRRRTGIRRDSPLHF
DNA: TGTGCCAGCAGCACTACGAGGAGAAGGACAGGGATCCGGAGGGATTCACCCCTCCACTTT

J: TRBJ1-2
size: .
D: .
V: TRBV25-1
CDR3: CASSQGTANYGYTF
DNA: TGTGCCAGCAGCCAGGGGACGGCTAACTATGGCTACACCTTC

J: TRBJ1-1
size: .
D: .
V: TRBV5-1
CDR3: CASSFGADTEAFF
DNA: TGCGCCAGCAGCTTTGGGGCGGACACTGAAGCTTTCTTT

J: TRBJ2-1
size: .
D: TRBD2
V: TRBV11-3
CDR3: CASSLFGGAGYNEQFF
DNA: TGTGCCAGCAGCCTATTCGGGGGGGCTGGGTACAATGAGCAGTTCTTC

J: TRBJ2-7
size: .
D: .
V: TRBV6-5
CDR3: CASSYSRGLSYEQYF
DNA: TGTGCCAGCAGTTACTCACGGGGTCTCTCCTACGAGCAGTACTTC

J: TRBJ2-1
size: once
D: .
V: TRBV11-2
CDR3: CASRTAGTVSYNEQFF
DNA: TGTGCCAGCAGAACCGCCGGGACTGTATCCTACAATGAGCAGTTCTTC

J: TRBJ2-7
size: .
D: TRBD1
V: TRBV7-8
CDR3: CASAGTGGDEQYF
DNA: TGTGCCAGCGCCGGGACAGGGGGCGACGAGCAGTACTTC

J: TRBJ1-1
size: .
D: TRBD1
V: TRBV30
CDR3: CAWTLDRGAEAFF
DNA: TGTGCCTGGACCCTGGACAGGGGAGCTGAAGCTTTCTTT

J: TRBJ2-3
size: .
D: TRBD2
V: TRBV30
CDR3: CAWSVRRGGRADTQYF
DNA: TGTGCCTGGAGTGTACGGCGGGGGGGCCGGGCAGATACGCAGTATTTT

J: TRBJ1-6
size: .
D: .
V: TRBV3-1/TRBV3-2
CDR3: CASSPARGDSPLHF
DNA: TGTGCCAGCAGCCCCGCCCGGGGGGATTCACCCCTCCACTTT

J: TRBJ2-3
size: once
D: .
V: TRBV5-1
CDR3: CASSLATDTQYF
DNA: TGCGCCAGCAGCTTGGCGACAGATACGCAGTATTTT

J: TRBJ2-3
size: .
D: .
V: TRBV14
CDR3: CASSQDYGTDYTDTQYF
DNA: TGTGCCAGCAGCCAAGATTACGGGACGGACTATACAGATACGCAGTATTTT

J: TRBJ2-5
size: .
D: .
V: TRBV10-3
CDR3: CAISESWAQETQYF
DNA: TGTGCCATCAGTGAGTCCTGGGCCCAAGAGACCCAGTACTTC

J: TRBJ1-2
size: .
D: .
V: TRBV7-9
CDR3: CASSFSLEAANYGYTF
DNA: TGTGCCAGCAGCTTTAGTCTAGAGGCGGCTAACTATGGCTACACCTTC

J: TRBJ2-1
size: once
D: TRBD2
V: TRBV2
CDR3: CASMVSGGGSYNEQFF
DNA: TGTGCCAGCATGGTGAGCGGGGGGGGCTCCTACAATGAGCAGTTCTTC

J: TRBJ1-3
size: .
D: .
V: TRBV9
CDR3: CASSVGGRSGNTIYF
DNA: TGTGCCAGCAGCGTAGGGGGGCGGTCCGGAAACACCATATATTTT

J: TRBJ2-7
size: .
D: TRBD1
V: TRBV2
CDR3: CASNRQGSSYEQYF
DNA: TGTGCCAGCAATCGACAGGGGAGCTCCTACGAGCAGTACTTC

J: TRBJ1-1
size: .
D: TRBD1
V: TRBV6-5
CDR3: CASTRTGDTEAFF
DNA: TGTGCCAGCACGAGGACAGGGGACACTGAAGCTTTCTTT

J: TRBJ1-4
size: .
D: .
V: TRBV5-4
CDR3: CASSLQGMVEKLFF
DNA: TGTGCCAGCAGCTTGCAGGGAATGGTTGAAAAACTGTTTTTT

J: TRBJ2-3
size: .
D: TRBD2
V: TRBV4-1
CDR3: CASSFRTSGGSDTQYF
DNA: TGCGCCAGCAGCTTTCGGACTAGCGGGGGGTCAGATACGCAGTATTTT

J: TRBJ2-2
size: .
D: TRBD2
V: TRBV9
CDR3: CASSVPTSGGRPGELFF
DNA: TGTGCCAGCAGCGTACCTACTAGCGGGGGCCGGCCCGGGGAGCTGTTTTTT

J: TRBJ1-2
size: .
D: .
V: TRBV9
CDR3: CASTRTGGNYGYTF
DNA: TGTGCCAGCACCAGAACAGGAGGGAACTATGGCTACACCTTC

J: TRBJ2-1
size: .
D: .
V: TRBV6-1
CDR3: CASSERSEQFF
DNA: TGTGCCAGCAGTGAAAGGAGCGAGCAGTTCTTC

J: TRBJ1-1
size: once
D: .
V: TRBV10-1
CDR3: CASSEDPGDHTEAFF
DNA: TGCGCCAGCAGTGAGGATCCGGGGGATCATACTGAAGCTTTCTTT

J: TRBJ2-7
size: .
D: TRBD1
V: TRBV6-4
CDR3: CASSVPTGALTYEQYF
DNA: TGTGCCAGCAGTGTCCCTACAGGGGCGCTGACCTACGAGCAGTACTTC

J: TRBJ2-3
size: .
D: .
V: TRBV29-1
CDR3: CSVAETQTSTDTQYF
DNA: TGCAGCGTTGCGGAGACCCAAACGAGCACAGATACGCAGTATTTT

J: TRBJ1-1
size: .
D: .
V: TRBV6-5
CDR3: CASSTTLKRNTEAFF
DNA: TGTGCCAGCAGTACCACCTTGAAGAGGAACACTGAAGCTTTCTTT

J: TRBJ1-1
size: .
D: .
V: TRBV2
CDR3: CASSGGRGVNTEAFF
DNA: TGTGCCAGCAGTGGCGGTCGGGGGGTGAACACTGAAGCTTTCTTT

J: TRBJ1-3
size: .
D: .
V: TRBV19
CDR3: CAGGGNGNTIYF
DNA: TGTGCCGGCGGGGGGAATGGAAACACCATATATTTT

J: TRBJ1-1
size: .
D: .
V: TRBV18
CDR3: CASSPGGVGTEAFF
DNA: TGTGCCAGCTCACCAGGAGGGGTGGGGACTGAAGCTTTCTTT

J: TRBJ1-1
size: .
D: TRBD1
V: TRBV10-3
CDR3: CAISTLTGVTEAFF
DNA: TGTGCCATCAGTACCTTGACAGGGGTTACTGAAGCTTTCTTT

J: TRBJ2-5
size: .
D: .
V: TRBV9
CDR3: CASSDTGRQETQYF
DNA: TGTGCCAGCAGCGATACAGGGAGACAAGAGACCCAGTACTTC

J: TRBJ2-7
size: once
D: TRBD2
V: TRBV29-1
CDR3: CSVLGLAGQNEQYF
DNA: TGCAGCGTCTTGGGACTAGCGGGGCAAAACGAGCAGTACTTC

J: TRBJ1-3
size: .
D: TRBD1
V: TRBV30
CDR3: CAWSGTGDSGNTIYF
DNA: TGTGCCTGGAGTGGGACAGGGGATTCTGGAAACACCATATATTTT

J: TRBJ1-5
size: .
D: .
V: TRBV9
CDR3: CASSTAGGNQPQHF
DNA: TGTGCCAGCAGCACCGCCGGGGGTAATCAGCCCCAGCATTTT

J: TRBJ2-5
size: .
D: .
V: TRBV7-2
CDR3: CASSLASGRTTGTQYF
DNA: TGTGCCAGCAGCTTAGCTAGCGGGCGAACGACAGGGACCCAGTACTTC

J: TRBJ2-2
size: .
D: .
V: TRBV10-1
CDR3: CASSDPLAGGTGELFF
DNA: TGCGCCAGCAGTGACCCCTTGGCGGGCGGCACCGGGGAGCTGTTTTTT

J: TRBJ1-2
size: .
D: .
V: TRBV18
CDR3: CASSLRQSNYGYTF
DNA: TGTGCCAGCTCTCTCCGACAGAGCAACTATGGCTACACCTTC

J: TRBJ1-2
size: .
D: .
V: TRBV6-5
CDR3: CASSYGALQGYTF
DNA: TGTGCCAGCAGTTACGGGGCTCTCCAGGGCTACACCTTC

J: TRBJ2-7
size: .
D: TRBD1
V: TRBV19
CDR3: CASGRTGVTYEQYF
DNA: TGTGCCAGTGGGCGGACAGGCGTCACCTACGAGCAGTACTTC

J: TRBJ2-3
size: .
D: .
V: TRBV5-5
CDR3: CASSLPSSTDTQYF
DNA: TGTGCCAGCAGCTTGCCCTCTAGCACAGATACGCAGTATTTT

J: TRBJ2-1
size: .
D: TRBD1
V: TRBV30
CDR3: CAWRDRDRAYNEQFF
DNA: TGTGCCTGGAGGGACCGGGACAGGGCCTACAATGAGCAGTTCTTC

J: TRBJ2-3
size: .
D: .
V: TRBV7-9
CDR3: CASSLGGGSDTQYF
DNA: TGTGCCAGCAGCTTAGGCGGGGGCTCAGATACGCAGTATTTT

J: TRBJ1-6
size: few
D: .
V: TRBV2
CDR3: CASSGYSLSYNSPLHF
DNA: TGTGCCAGCAGTGGGTACTCCCTCTCCTATAATTCACCCCTCCACTTT

J: TRBJ1-2
size: .
D: .
V: TRBV11-2
CDR3: CASSWGRGWAYGYTF
DNA: TGTGCCAGCAGCTGGGGAAGGGGCTGGGCGTATGGCTACACCTTC